This entry is about one TCR beta chain. What it recognizes is unknown. This entry is derived from a study of cytomegalovirus exposure and HLA in healthy donors. Study results and limitations: Presence/absence analyses rested on an assumption that sequencing depth was roughly uniform across donors. Later analysis reportedly placed an Asian-associated ancestry cluster below the roughly 700-donor mean in N-insertions. Later work showed greater clonal expansion in HLA-associated TCR beta chains than in equally common others.

PCR involved 60 Vbeta and 13 Jbeta primers. Authors' analysis steps: In a later analysis, roughly 11 million of about 80 million unique beta chains occurred in at least two donors. Assay: immunoSEQ multiplex PCR; the TCRdb copy retains only in-frame clones and omits some. For V, J and clone size, that table is used; D and trimming come from the DNA. The profile shows about 120,000 clones, approximately 80% of them singletons. The CDR3 loop spans 15 amino acids. V lost 11 bases and J 4 bases, leaving 23 bases between the germline ends. From germline, CDR1 is SNHLY and CDR2 FYNNEI. The sample taken for sequencing was PBMCs. This rearrangement joins TRBV2 to TRBJ1-1; D possibly corresponds to TRBD1 (5 bases). This receptor was obtained from a woman aged 30 to 39 in good health and CMV-seropositive. The CDR3 spells CAAIVGGEGPTEAFF. In DNA form, the CDR3 reads TGTGCCGCCATTGTCGGGGGGGAGGGGCCCACTGAAGCTTTCTTT.